The source of this T cell receptor (beta chain) is a study of cytotoxic CD8 clonotypes in ibrutinib-treated CLL. Notes on the study in general: Clonality rose at ibrutinib response, held steady in sustained remission, and fell toward baseline at progression. Baseline clonality was higher than in age-matched healthy donors and moved in step with circulating CD8+ T-cell counts.

TCRdb's copy holds only in-frame clones and misses some; the assay was immunoSEQ multiplex PCR. Of tens of thousands of clones in the sample, roughly 70% were seen once. V trimming: 7 bases; J trimming: 1 base; junction bases outside the gene matches: 4. The CDR3 length is 14 residues. The germline CDR1 and CDR2 sequences are MNHGY and SVAAGI. On this clone itself: Its antigen is unidentified.

The source was PBMCs, collected after 12 months of ibrutinib treatment. The chain has TRBV6-9 and TRBJ1-1; 9 bases agree with TRBD1. This TCR was recovered from a human donor with chronic lymphocytic leukemia. Here the CDR3 DNA reads TGTGCCAGCAACCGGGACAGGGAGAACACTGAAGCTTTCTTT. This gives the protein CASNRDRENTEAFF.